Sequencing of this T cell receptor beta chain was carried out in a study of blood T cell repertoires in COVID-19. Sequenced by immunoSEQ multiplex PCR; TCRdb stores in-frame clones only, minus some. The sample shows approximately 100,000 clones, roughly 92% of them seen only once. Germline CDR1 ENHRY, CDR2 SYGVKD. Trimming shortened V by 0 bases and J by 7 bases, and 10 bases separated the two germline ends. There are 13 residues in the CDR3. The sequence was obtained from a man in his fifties with active COVID-19. This sequence joins TRBV10-3 and TRBJ2-7; D possibly corresponds to TRBD2 (5 bases). The source material was peripheral blood. The CDR3 sequence is CAISESIAWEQYF. DNA for the CDR3: TGTGCCATCAGTGAGTCGATAGCGTGGGAGCAGTACTTC.